The clone carrying this TCR beta chain has a handful of counts. The antigen is not known. This specimen belongs to a study of blood T cells in healthy people across ages. Sample-barcoded 5' priming and a J-beta primer mix drove a second PCR of about 6 to 11 cycles. A template-switch adaptor containing 12 random nucleotides labeled each cDNA molecule. TCRdb passed the 5' RACE reads through MiXCR, listing each CDR3 protein once. The profile shows around 400,000 distinct CDR3 sequences, approximately 51% of them singletons. Study conclusions and caveats: For the donors, CMV status was unknown and possibly confounded expanded clonotype changes. Diversity was estimated from one million T cells, and these estimates were considered underestimates. Age advanced and TCR beta diversity per million T cells fell, roughly linearly.

Germline V gene data show CDR1 as SGDLS and CDR2 as YYNGEE. Trimming cost V 4 bases and J 2 bases; bases outside gene matches: 11. The CDR3 loop spans 17 amino acids. The TCR comes from a man between 60 and 70 years old in good health. The specimen was blood. The V call is TRBV9, the J call TRBJ1-2; 10 nucleotides align to TRBD1. The CDR3 is CASSPEGGQGVNYGYTF. As DNA, the CDR3 is TGTGCCAGCAGCCCAGAGGGAGGACAGGGGGTAAACTATGGCTACACCTTC. Looking up the rest from reference TRBV9 and TRBJ1-2 gives the full variable domain: DSGVTQTPKHLITATGQRVTLRCSPRSGDLSVYWYQQSLDQGLQFLIQYYNGEERAKGNILERFSAQQFPDLHSELNLSSLELGDSALYFCASSPEGGQGVNYGYTFGSGTRLTVV.